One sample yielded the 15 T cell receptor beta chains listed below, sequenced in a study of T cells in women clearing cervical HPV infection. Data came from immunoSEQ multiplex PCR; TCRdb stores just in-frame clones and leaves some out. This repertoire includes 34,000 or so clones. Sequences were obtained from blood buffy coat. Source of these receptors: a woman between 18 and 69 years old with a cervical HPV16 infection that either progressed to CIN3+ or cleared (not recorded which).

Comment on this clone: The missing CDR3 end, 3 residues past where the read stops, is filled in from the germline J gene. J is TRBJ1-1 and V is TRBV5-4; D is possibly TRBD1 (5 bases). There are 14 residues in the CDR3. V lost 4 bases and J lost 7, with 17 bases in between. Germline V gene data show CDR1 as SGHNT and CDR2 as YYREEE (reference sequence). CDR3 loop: CASSRNSGAGEAFF. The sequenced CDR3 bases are TGTGCCAGCAGCCGGAACAGCGGGGCCGGTGAA.

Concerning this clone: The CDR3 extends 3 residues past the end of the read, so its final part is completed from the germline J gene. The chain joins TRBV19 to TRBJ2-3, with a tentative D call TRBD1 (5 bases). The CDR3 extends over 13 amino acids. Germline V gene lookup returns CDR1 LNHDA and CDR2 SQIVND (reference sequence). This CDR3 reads CASRTGYNQPQYF. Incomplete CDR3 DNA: TGTGCCAGTCGAACAGGATACAATCAGCCG.

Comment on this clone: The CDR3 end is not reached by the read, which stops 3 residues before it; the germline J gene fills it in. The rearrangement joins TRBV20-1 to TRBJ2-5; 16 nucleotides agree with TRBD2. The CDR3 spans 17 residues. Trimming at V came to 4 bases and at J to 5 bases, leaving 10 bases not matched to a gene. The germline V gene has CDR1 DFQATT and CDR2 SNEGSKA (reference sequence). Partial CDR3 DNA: TGCAGTGCTATATCCCTGGGACTAGCGGGAGGGACGGAGACC. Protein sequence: CSAISLGLAGGTET. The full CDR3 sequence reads CSAISLGLAGGTETQYF.

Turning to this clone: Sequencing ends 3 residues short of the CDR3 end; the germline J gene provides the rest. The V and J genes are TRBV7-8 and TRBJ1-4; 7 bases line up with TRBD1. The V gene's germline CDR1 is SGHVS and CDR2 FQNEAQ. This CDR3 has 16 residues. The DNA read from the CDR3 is TGTGCCAGCAGCGGGGCCGGGACAGCTTTTAATTCACCA. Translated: CASSGAGTAFNSP. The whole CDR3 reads CASSGAGTAFNSPLFF.

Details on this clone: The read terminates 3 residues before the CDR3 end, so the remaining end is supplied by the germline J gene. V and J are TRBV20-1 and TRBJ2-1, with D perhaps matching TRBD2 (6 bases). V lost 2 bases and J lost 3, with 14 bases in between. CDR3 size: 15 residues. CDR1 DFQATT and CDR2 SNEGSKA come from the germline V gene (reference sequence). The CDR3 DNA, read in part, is TGCAGTGCTAGACAGACCGGGACTTTCTACAATGAG. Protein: CSARQTGTFYNE. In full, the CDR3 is CSARQTGTFYNEQFF.

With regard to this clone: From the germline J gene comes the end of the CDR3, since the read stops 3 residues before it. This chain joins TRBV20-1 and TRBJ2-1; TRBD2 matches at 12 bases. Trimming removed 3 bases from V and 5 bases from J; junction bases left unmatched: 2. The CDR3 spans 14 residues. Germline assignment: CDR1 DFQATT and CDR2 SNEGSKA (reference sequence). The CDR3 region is CSASWTSGDNEQFF. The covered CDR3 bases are TGCAGTGCTAGTTGGACTAGCGGGGACAATGAG.

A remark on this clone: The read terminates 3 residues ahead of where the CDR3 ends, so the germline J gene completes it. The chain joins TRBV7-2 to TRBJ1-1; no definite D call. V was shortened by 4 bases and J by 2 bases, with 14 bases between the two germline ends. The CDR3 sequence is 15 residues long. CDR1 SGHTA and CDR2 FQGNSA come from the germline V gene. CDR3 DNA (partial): TGTGCCAGCAGCTCCGACGCGGGCAGAAACACTGAA. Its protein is CASSSDAGRNTE. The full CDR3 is CASSSDAGRNTEAFF.

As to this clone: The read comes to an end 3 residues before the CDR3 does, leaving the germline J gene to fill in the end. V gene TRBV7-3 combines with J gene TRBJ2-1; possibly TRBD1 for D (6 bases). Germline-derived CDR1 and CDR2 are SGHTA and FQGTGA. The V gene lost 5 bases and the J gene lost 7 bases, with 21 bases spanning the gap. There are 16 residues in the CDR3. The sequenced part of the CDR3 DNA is TGTGCCAGCAGCCCCGGGTCCGACAGGATAGCGAATGAG. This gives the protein CASSPGSDRIANE. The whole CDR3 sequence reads CASSPGSDRIANEQFF.

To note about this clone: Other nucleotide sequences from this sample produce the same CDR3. The CDR3 sequence is CASSPPGSGAGTGELFF. The part of the CDR3 DNA that was read is TGTGCCAGCTCCCCCCCTGGGTCGGGAGCGGGGACCGGGGAG. The V call is TRBV18, the J call TRBJ2-2; 7 bases agree with TRBD2. The read halts 3 residues ahead of the CDR3 end, with the missing end drawn from the germline J gene. V trimming: 6 bases; J trimming: 5 bases; junction bases outside the gene matches: 15. This CDR3 is built from 17 residues. The germline V gene has CDR1 KGHSH and CDR2 LQKENI.

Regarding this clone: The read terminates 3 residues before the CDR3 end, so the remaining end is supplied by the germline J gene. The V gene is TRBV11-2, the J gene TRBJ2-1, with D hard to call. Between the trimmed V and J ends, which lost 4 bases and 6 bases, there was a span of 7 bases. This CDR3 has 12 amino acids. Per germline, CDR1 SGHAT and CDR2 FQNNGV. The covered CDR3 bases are TGTGCCAGCAGCTCCCGTTTCAATGAG. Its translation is CASSSRFNE. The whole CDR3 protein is CASSSRFNEQFF.

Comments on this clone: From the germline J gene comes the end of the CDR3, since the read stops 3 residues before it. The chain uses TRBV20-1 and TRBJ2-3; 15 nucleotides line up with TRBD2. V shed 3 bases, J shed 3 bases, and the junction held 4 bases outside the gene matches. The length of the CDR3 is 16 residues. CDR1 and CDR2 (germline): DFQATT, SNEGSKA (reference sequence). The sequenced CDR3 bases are TGCAGTGCTAGGCGGACTAGCGGGAGGGAGACAGATACG. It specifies CSARRTSGRETDT. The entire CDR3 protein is CSARRTSGRETDTQYF.

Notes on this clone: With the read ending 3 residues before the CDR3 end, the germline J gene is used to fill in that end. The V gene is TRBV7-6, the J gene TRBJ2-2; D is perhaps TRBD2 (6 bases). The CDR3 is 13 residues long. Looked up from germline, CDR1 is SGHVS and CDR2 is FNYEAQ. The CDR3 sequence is CASSWGLNEKLFF. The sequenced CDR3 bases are TGTGCCAGCAGCTGGGGACTTAATGAAAAG.

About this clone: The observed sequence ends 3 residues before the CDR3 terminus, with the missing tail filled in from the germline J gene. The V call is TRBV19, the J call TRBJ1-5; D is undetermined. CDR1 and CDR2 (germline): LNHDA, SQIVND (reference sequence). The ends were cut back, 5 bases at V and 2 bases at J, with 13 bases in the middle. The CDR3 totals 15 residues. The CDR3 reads CASSFTEVGNQPQHF. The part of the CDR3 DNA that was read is TGTGCCAGTAGTTTCACAGAGGTAGGCAATCAGCCC.

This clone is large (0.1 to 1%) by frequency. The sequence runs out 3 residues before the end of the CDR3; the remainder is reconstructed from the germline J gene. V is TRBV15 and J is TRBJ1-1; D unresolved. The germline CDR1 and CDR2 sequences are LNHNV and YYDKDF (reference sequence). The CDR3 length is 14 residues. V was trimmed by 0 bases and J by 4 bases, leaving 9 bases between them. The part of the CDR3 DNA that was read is TGTGCCACCAGCAGAGATTTCGCCGGCACTGAA. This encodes CATSRDFAGTE. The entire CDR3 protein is CATSRDFAGTEAFF.

Partial CDR3 DNA: TGTGCCAGCAGGGAGACAGGGGGCTATGGC. Its protein is CASRETGGYG. The full CDR3 is CASRETGGYGYTF. The J gene is TRBJ1-2, the V gene TRBV27; TRBD1 matches at 9 bases. Sequencing ends 3 residues short of the CDR3 end; the germline J gene provides the rest. This CDR3 has 13 residues. The V segment lost 6 bases and the J segment 4 bases; nucleotides outside the gene matches: 3. The germline CDR1 and CDR2 sequences are MNHEY and SMNVEV (reference sequence).